Listed below are T cell receptor beta chains from one sample, sequenced in a study of T-cell reconstitution after alpha-beta-depleted transplantation in children. TCRdb used MiXCR to reprocess the PCR reads, holding one entry per CDR3 protein. This sample carries 580,000 or so distinct CDR3 sequences, more than 20% of them seen once, and the ten largest clones take over 12%. Material: PBMCs, mostly from graft donor cells, obtained 360 days after TCRalphabeta/CD19-depleted stem cell transplant. These TCRs come from a boy under three years old who had a stem cell transplant for acute myeloid leukemia, so the T cells may come from the graft donor. CDR3s include the opening cysteine and the closing phenylalanine or tryptophan. D genes are given only for firm matches. Some rows mark clone size as missing; the rest say once, few, many or name a class of expanded clone.

TRBV6-1	few	TRBD2	TRBJ2-3	CASSGLAGGRGTDTQYF	TGTGCCAGCAGTGGACTAGCGGGGGGGCGGGGCACAGATACGCAGTATTTT
TRBV12-3/TRBV12-4	-	-	TRBJ2-1	CASSSVLDLLGEQFF	TGTGCCAGCAGTTCGGTACTAGACCTTCTGGGGGAGCAGTTCTTC
TRBV20-1	many	-	TRBJ2-3	CSARDPRWDTQYF	TGCAGTGCTAGAGATCCCCGGTGGGATACGCAGTATTTT
TRBV11-1	-	TRBD2	TRBJ2-1	CASSRTRGGGNNEQFF	TGTGCCAGCAGCCGAACCCGGGGCGGGGGTAACAATGAGCAGTTCTTC
TRBV25-1	-	-	TRBJ2-1	CASSDASRVHEQFF	TGTGCCAGCAGTGACGCCTCTAGAGTACATGAGCAGTTCTTC
TRBV13	-	TRBD2	TRBJ2-1	CASSLEGLAGREQFF	TGTGCCAGCAGCTTAGAGGGGCTAGCGGGGCGTGAGCAGTTCTTC
TRBV4-3	-	TRBD1	TRBJ2-7	CASSQEGGSRTGPSYEQYF	TGCGCCAGCAGCCAAGAAGGGGGATCAAGGACAGGGCCCTCCTACGAGCAGTACTTC
TRBV5-1	-	-	TRBJ2-5	CASSEKAGTQETQYF	TGCGCCAGCAGCGAAAAGGCGGGGACACAAGAGACCCAGTACTTC
TRBV28	many	-	TRBJ2-1	CASNSVVDSHRHEQFF	TGTGCCAGCAATAGCGTGGTGGACAGCCACCGGCATGAGCAGTTCTTC
TRBV12-3/TRBV12-4	few	TRBD2	TRBJ2-5	CASSLITSGQETQYF	TGTGCCAGCAGTCTGATAACTAGCGGCCAAGAGACCCAGTACTTC
TRBV6-1	-	-	TRBJ1-2	CASSHNTGIANYGYTF	TGTGCCAGCAGCCACAATACAGGGATAGCTAACTATGGCTACACCTTC
TRBV20-1	many	-	TRBJ2-2	CSARDLGLITGELFF	TGCAGTGCTAGAGATTTAGGGCTTATCACCGGGGAGCTGTTTTTT
TRBV4-1	many	-	TRBJ1-2	CASSQDAEADYGYTF	TGCGCCAGCAGCCAAGATGCGGAGGCAGATTATGGCTACACCTTC
TRBV7-8	many	-	TRBJ2-7	CASQEPSSYEQYF	TGTGCCAGCCAAGAGCCCAGCTCCTACGAGCAGTACTTC
TRBV5-6	-	-	TRBJ2-3	CASSLVIGRVTQYF	TGTGCCAGCAGCTTGGTAATAGGACGGGTTACGCAGTATTTT
TRBV21-1	few	-	TRBJ2-1	CASSKAYSGGEQFF	TGTGCCAGCAGCAAAGCCTATTCGGGGGGTGAGCAGTTCTTC
TRBV7-3	-	TRBD1	TRBJ2-2	CASSLRGGENTGELFF	TGTGCCAGCAGCTTACGAGGGGGCGAAAACACCGGGGAGCTGTTTTTT